This TCR beta chain is drawn from a study of beta chain bispecific antibodies for T cell cancers. Study results and caveats: Normal T cells contributed less of the targeted TRBV signal than the leukemia cells did.

Either OKT3 anti-CD3 antibody or CD3/CD28 beads expanded T cells from blood mononuclear cells over about three days. Culture medium contained IL-2 at about 91 IU/ml and IL-7 at roughly 4.9 ng/ml. Cocultures held around 5 x 10^4 normal T cells, around 5 x 10^4 targets, and bispecific antibody. This clonotype was recorded at least ten times. The antigen is undetermined. TCRdb used MiXCR to reprocess the 5' RACE reads, holding one entry per CDR3 protein. The profile covers 9,000 or so distinct CDR3 sequences, with about 2% appearing a single time and roughly 70% taken by the ten largest. The origin of this receptor is a human donor in good health. Some clones in this sample may be carry-over from other donors' samples. The specimen was T cells from a healthy donor cultured with Jurkat leukemia cells, collected from a culture containing an anti-CD19 bispecific antibody.

The CDR3, as DNA: TGCGCCAGCAGTTGGGGTGGGGGGGGCAATGAGCAGTTCTTC. It specifies CASSWGGGGNEQFF. The chain uses TRBV10-2 and TRBJ2-1; TRBD2 agrees at 7 bases. Trimming cost V 5 bases and J 6 bases; bases outside gene matches: 7. This CDR3 region has 14 residues. The germline CDR1 and CDR2 sequences are WSHSY and SAAADI.